This T cell receptor (beta chain) derives from a study of cytomegalovirus exposure and HLA in healthy donors listed by TCRdb under 2017. In terms of the full investigation: An earlier analysis of some 620 of the donors reported 276 Gb of sequence data and 90 million to 120 million unique TCR beta sequences obtained from about 170 million T cells. A later analysis re-examined previously published TCR beta repertoires from 610 or so donors and added high-resolution HLA genotyping to investigate patterns of TCR occurrence. Typing coverage varied by locus: roughly 629-630 donors for A, B, C, DRB1 and DQB1; roughly 520 for DQA1; about 600 for DPA1; approximately 470 for DPB1. The genetic ancestry cluster associated with self-reported Caucasian donors included about 84% of the roughly 380 genotyped donors. In addition to the first cohort of several hundred subjects, a separate validation cohort of about 120 different subjects was used. The study aimed to test whether cataloging public T cell receptors could reveal signatures of past pathogen exposure. An early release that covered several hundred HLA-typed donors contained 300 to 350 gigabases of sequencing data and tens of millions of unique TCR sequences. Using immunosequencing, the study profiled T cell repertoires from fewer than 700 subjects and related those repertoires to cytomegalovirus serostatus. To predict cytomegalovirus infection status, the study combined high-throughput TCR immunosequencing, statistical association of individual TCRs with disease status, and machine learning. HLA typing included class I and class II loci at four-digit resolution. An earlier analysis of roughly 580 of the donors used high-throughput TCR beta sequencing to judge whether each TCR beta V gene segment behaved as functional or pseudogenic. Rather than using new phenotypic data, the later analysis identified candidate immune exposures from TCR beta sequences and from how often those sequences occurred across donors. A later genetic analysis used genome-wide SNP genotypes for about 65% of the 666 donors, treating that subset as a discovery cohort. Among 398 genotyped donors of the cohort, an average of approximately 240,000 unique TCR beta nucleotide sequences was sequenced per donor, of which 15% to 20% were non-productive. Alongside the repertoire data, information on donor age, sex, ethnicity and CMV serostatus was compiled. Every repertoire in the discovery cohort had been generated on one and the same sequencing platform. Four or five DR-DQ haplotypes were handled as single units for association and clustering because linkage in the cohort was strong. Study-wide conclusions, independent of this receptor: In an earlier analysis of approximately 590 of the donors, most TCR beta V segments were observed in productive rearrangements about 87% or about 30% of the time, broadly matching IMGT annotations. Compared with the roughly 710-donor mean, donors in an Asian-associated ancestry cluster had fewer N-insertions in productive TCRs, according to a later genetic analysis. A later analysis found that TCR association rates varied across HLA loci, with DRB1 alleles showing the most associated TCRs and HLA-C alleles the fewest. The presence/absence analyses assumed that sequencing depth was roughly uniform across donors, and that assumption may not be true. CMV serostatus was the only immune exposure information available for the cohort. A group of highly shared sequence variants was considered likely to be a technical artifact of the sequencing pipeline. Correlated functional status among segregating V segments might be attributable to linkage disequilibrium, but an unknown experimental factor could not be ruled out. Several of the top co-occurrence clusters appeared to be linked to parvovirus B19, influenza, CMV and Epstein-Barr virus, according to a later analysis. Most TCR sequences were observed very rarely across donors, whereas some public TCRs were present in many individuals. Strong co-occurrence of HLA alleles, especially DR and DQ, made assigning TCR associations to individual alleles difficult. At a false discovery rate of 0.05, a later analysis linked under 20,000 TCR beta sequences to specific HLA alleles. According to a later analysis, most CMV-associated TCR beta chains appeared to be HLA-restricted, and the HLA associations seemed to be driven largely by CMV exposure. In both the original and validation cohorts, the classifier was reported to diagnose cytomegalovirus status with high specificity and sensitivity. The study listed 164 TCR beta chains as associated with cytomegalovirus. A later genetic analysis associated a missense DCLRE1C variant with V-gene and J-gene trimming of TCR beta chains, and an independent cohort replicated the association. In a later analysis, HLA-associated TCR beta chains were found to be more clonally expanded and to have lower generation probabilities than equally common non-associated chains. Some IMGT-functional V segments, including TRBV6-2 and TRBV6-3, could not be distinguished by the 87-base-pair reads and were therefore excluded. In this cohort, only TCR beta chains were sequenced, and detectable features were limited by the absence of alpha or paired-chain data. A further reported finding was that TCR beta sequences accurately predicted the HLA-A and HLA-B alleles for most subjects in the first cohort. The authors suggested that the approach could potentially be extended to other disease states and immunological phenotypes. In vitro tests confirmed that a few of the cytomegalovirus-associated TCR beta chains recognize cytomegalovirus antigens. Because HLA typing was unavailable for some donors at each locus, only the typed subset was used in association tests. Over 15 rarely observed V segments, including chromosome 9 orphons, were excluded from the earlier analysis of just under 600 of the donors because counts were too low.

The cohort was made up of approximately 700 healthy bone marrow donors. All cohort members were sampled while nominally healthy, although unrecorded immune exposures were likely present. The donor was CMV seropositive and belonged to the group of 250 to 300 seropositive cohort members. Each donor provided a peripheral blood sample, and peripheral blood mononuclear cells were used for TCR beta sequencing. The Qiagen DNeasy Blood Extraction Kit was used to extract genomic DNA from the blood cell samples. This clone has a handful of counts. The antigen it recognizes is unknown. No base qualities exist here, and no much larger clone lies one base off it. The CDR3 has 15 amino acids, counting the end cysteine and phenylalanine. Only CDR3 DNA remains: 45 bases, in frame from the first base. V is cut back by 1 base and J by 5 bases, with 7 bases in the junction unmatched. From the germline V gene, CDR1 is SNHLY and CDR2 is FYNNEI.

Receptor libraries were prepared by the immunoSEQ multiplex PCR assay. For the multiplex PCR, a mixture combining 60 forward primers for TCR Vbeta segments and 13 reverse primers for TCR Jbeta segments was used. Amplification of the CDR3 region of rearranged TCR beta genes was performed with a multiplex PCR assay on genomic DNA. The Illumina HiSeq System was used to sequence the amplified TCR beta libraries as 87-base-pair reads. From the authors' description of their analysis: A later analysis counted about 80 million unique TCR beta chains across the 500 to 850 repertoires, and roughly 11 million of these chains were shared by at least two donors. A nearest-neighbor algorithm error-corrected the raw reads and collapsed the reads into unique sequences, merging closely related sequences to remove PCR and sequencing errors. CDR3 sequences were aligned to IMGT reference sequences to assign V, D and J gene segments. For a sequence to be retained, at least a six-nucleotide match to both a V gene segment and a J gene segment was required. A rearrangement counted as productive if the CDR3 had no stop codons and remained in frame with V and J, and every other rearrangement counted as non-productive. CDR3 was defined by IMGT convention, running from the second conserved V-encoded cysteine to the conserved J-encoded phenylalanine. The earlier analysis of some 540 of the donors excluded any sequence lacking an unambiguous match to a single V gene segment. An earlier analysis of 450 to 650 of the donors called V segments functional above 56.7% productive rearrangements and segregating when the between-donor standard deviation exceeded 5%. A statistical classification framework was developed to diagnose cytomegalovirus status using the catalog of TCR beta chain sequences. A later analysis assigned V and J genes by comparing TCR nucleotide sequences with IMGT/GENE-DB human TR gene sequences. A later analysis assigned CDR3 sequences and most-parsimonious VDJ recombination scenarios with the TCRdist pipeline. In a later analysis, every TCR beta chain was defined by the combination of its CDR3 amino acid sequence and its V-gene family, and reads without a unique V-gene family were dropped. In a later analysis, 450 to 600 highly shared, low-generation-probability nucleotide sequences were removed to address suspected cross-contamination and a sequencing artifact. For each public chain, a later analysis derived a clonal expansion index from normalized ranks of inferred template counts within each repertoire. In a later analysis, generation probabilities were computed with a VDJ recombination model fitted to out-of-frame rearrangements, and the resulting probabilities were checked against IGoR. Hypergeometric tests were used in a later analysis to score TCR-TCR, TCR-HLA and TCR-CMV co-occurrence, with a repertoire-size bias correction applied to the TCR pairs. A later analysis estimated false discovery rates by permuting HLA or CMV assignments 20 times. In a later analysis, co-occurring TCRs were grouped using DBSCAN, with TCRdist sequence similarity added in when clustering inside HLA-allele-positive subsets. Repertoires with fewer than 30,000 or more than 120,000 public chains, plus five repertoires with anomalous nucleotide sharing, were excluded from co-occurrence clustering. Not all clones reach the TCRdb copy of this immuneACCESS table, which keeps in-frame sequences only. Checked studies attribute under half of the gap to unresolved V genes and leave the rest unexplained. V, J and clone size derive from that table, while D and trimming were established from the DNA sequence. Across this sample there are 90,000 to 150,000 clones, with less than 65% seen only once. Approximately 11% of the sample lies in the top ten.

This TCR was sampled from a man aged 40-55 years in good health and CMV-seropositive. The chain is encoded by TRBV2 joined to TRBJ2-5, with 7 junctional bases fitting TRBD2. The sample taken for sequencing was PBMCs. The CDR3 corresponds to CASSEERGAGETQYF. The DNA is TGTGCCAGCAGTGAAGAGCGGGGTGCGGGGGAGACCCAGTACTTC.